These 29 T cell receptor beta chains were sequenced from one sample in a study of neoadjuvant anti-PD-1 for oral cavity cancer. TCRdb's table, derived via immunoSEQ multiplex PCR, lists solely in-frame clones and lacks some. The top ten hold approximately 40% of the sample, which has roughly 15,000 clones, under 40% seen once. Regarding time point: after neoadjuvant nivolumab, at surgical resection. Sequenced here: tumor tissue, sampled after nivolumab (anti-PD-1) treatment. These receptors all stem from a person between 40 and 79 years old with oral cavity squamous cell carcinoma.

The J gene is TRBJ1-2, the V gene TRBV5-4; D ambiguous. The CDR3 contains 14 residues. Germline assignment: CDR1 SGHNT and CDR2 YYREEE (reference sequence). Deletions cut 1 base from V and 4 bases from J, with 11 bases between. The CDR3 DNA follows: TGTGCCAGCAGCTTGCACGGCAGCTTCTATGGCTACACCTTC. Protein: CASSLHGSFYGYTF.

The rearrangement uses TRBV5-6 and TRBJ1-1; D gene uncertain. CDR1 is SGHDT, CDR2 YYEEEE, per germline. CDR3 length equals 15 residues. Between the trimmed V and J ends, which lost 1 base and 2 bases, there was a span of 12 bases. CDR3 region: CASSLRRGFNTEAFF. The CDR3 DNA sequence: TGTGCCAGCAGCTTGCGTAGAGGGTTTAACACTGAAGCTTTCTTT.

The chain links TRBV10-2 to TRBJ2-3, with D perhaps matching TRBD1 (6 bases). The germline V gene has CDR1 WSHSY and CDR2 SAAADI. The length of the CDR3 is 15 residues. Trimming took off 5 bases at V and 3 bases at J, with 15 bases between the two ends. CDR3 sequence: CASSYWGQGTDTQYF. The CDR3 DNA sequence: TGCGCCAGCAGTTATTGGGGGCAGGGGACAGATACGCAGTATTTT.

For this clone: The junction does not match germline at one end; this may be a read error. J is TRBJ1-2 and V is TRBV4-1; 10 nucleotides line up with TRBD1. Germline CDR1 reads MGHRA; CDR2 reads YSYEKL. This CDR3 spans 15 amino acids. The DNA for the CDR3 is TGTGCCAGCAGCCACCCGACAGGGGGCGGCTATGGCTACACCTTC. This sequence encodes CASSHPTGGGYGYTF.

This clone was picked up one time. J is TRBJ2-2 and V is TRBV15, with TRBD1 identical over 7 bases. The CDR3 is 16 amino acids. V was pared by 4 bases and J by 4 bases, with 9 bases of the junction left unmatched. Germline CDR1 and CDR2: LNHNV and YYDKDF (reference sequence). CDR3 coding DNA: TGTGCCACCAGCACCGACCTACAGGGGCGCACCGGGGAGCTGTTTTTT. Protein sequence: CATSTDLQGRTGELFF.

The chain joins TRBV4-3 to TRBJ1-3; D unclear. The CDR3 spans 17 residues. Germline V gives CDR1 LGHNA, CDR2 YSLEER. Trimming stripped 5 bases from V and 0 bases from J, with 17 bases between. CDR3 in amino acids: CASSTRRSKSSGNTIYF. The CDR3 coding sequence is TGCGCCAGCAGCACTCGACGGTCCAAGAGCTCTGGAAACACCATATATTTT.

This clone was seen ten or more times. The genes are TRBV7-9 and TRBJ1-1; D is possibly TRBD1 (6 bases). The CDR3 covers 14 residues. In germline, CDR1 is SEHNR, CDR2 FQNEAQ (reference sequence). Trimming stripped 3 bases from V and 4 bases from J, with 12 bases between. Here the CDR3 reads CASSFGQGITEAFF. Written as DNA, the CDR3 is TGTGCCAGCAGCTTCGGTCAGGGGATCACTGAAGCTTTCTTT. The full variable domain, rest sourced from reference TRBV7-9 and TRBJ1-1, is DTGVSQNPRHKITKRGQNVTFRCDPISEHNRLYWYRQTLGQGPEFLTYFQNEAQLEKSRLLSDRFSAERPKGSFSTLEIQRTEQGDSAMYLCASSFGQGITEAFFGQGTRLTVV.

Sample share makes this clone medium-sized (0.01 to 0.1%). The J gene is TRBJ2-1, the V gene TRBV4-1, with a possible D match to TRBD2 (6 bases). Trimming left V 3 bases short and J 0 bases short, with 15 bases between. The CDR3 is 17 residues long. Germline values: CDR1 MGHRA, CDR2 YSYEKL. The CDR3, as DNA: TGCGCCAGCAGCCACCTATTGACTAGGAGCTCCTACAATGAGCAGTTCTTC. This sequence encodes CASSHLLTRSSYNEQFF.

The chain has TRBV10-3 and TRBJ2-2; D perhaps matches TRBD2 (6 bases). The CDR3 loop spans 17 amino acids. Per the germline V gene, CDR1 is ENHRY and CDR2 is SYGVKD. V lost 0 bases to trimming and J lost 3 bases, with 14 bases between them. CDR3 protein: CAISESGGQSYTGELFF. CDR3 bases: TGTGCCATCAGTGAGTCAGGAGGGCAGTCCTACACCGGGGAGCTGTTTTTT.

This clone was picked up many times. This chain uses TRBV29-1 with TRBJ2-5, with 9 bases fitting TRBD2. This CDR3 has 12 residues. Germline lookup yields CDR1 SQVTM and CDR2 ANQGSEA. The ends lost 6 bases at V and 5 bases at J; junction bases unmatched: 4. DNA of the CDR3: TGCAGCGTCGGCGGGGGGGTCGAGACCCAGTACTTC. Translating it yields CSVGGGVETQYF.

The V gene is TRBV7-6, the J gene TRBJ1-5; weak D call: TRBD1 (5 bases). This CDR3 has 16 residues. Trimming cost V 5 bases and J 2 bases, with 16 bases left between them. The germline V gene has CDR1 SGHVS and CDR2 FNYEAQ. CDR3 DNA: TGTGCCAGCAGCGCTAAACCAGGGAGGGGCAATCAGCCCCAGCATTTT. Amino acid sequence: CASSAKPGRGNQPQHF.

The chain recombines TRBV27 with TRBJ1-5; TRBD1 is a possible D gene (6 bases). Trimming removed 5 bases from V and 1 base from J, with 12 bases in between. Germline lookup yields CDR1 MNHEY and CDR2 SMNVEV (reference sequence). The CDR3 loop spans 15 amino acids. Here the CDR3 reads CASSRGRGSNQPQHF. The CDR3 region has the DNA TGTGCCAGCAGTCGGGGGCGCGGCAGCAATCAGCCCCAGCATTTT.

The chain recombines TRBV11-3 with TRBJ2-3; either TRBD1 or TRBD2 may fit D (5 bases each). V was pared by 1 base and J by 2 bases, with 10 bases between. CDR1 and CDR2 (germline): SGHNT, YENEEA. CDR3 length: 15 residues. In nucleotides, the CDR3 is TGTGCCAGCAGCTTAGGGGGGACGCCCACAGATACGCAGTATTTT. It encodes CASSLGGTPTDTQYF. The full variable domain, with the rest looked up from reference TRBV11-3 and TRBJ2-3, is EAGVVQSPRYKIIEKKQPVAFWCNPISGHNTLYWYLQNLGQGPELLIRYENEEAVDDSQLPKDRFSAERLKGVDSTLKIQPAELGDSAVYLCASSLGGTPTDTQYFGPGTRLTVL.

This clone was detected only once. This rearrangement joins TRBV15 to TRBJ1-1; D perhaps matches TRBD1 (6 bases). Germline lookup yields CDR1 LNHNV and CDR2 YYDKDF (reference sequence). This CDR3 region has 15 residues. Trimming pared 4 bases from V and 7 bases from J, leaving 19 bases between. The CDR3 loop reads CATSTKNVRQDEAFF. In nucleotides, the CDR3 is TGTGCCACCAGCACTAAAAACGTGAGACAGGATGAAGCTTTCTTT.

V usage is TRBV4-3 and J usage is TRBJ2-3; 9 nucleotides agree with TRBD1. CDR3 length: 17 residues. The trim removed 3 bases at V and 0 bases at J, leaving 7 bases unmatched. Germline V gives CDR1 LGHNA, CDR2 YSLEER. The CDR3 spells CASSHASGTGSTDTQYF. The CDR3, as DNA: TGCGCCAGCAGCCACGCTTCCGGGACAGGGAGCACAGATACGCAGTATTTT.

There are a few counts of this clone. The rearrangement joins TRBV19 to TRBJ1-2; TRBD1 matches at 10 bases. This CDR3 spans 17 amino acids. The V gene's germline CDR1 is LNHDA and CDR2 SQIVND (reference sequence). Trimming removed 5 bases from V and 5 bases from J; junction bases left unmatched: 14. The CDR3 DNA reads TGTGCCAGTAGTCAAACCCGTTCGACAGGGGGCCAATATGGCTACACCTTC. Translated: CASSQTRSTGGQYGYTF.

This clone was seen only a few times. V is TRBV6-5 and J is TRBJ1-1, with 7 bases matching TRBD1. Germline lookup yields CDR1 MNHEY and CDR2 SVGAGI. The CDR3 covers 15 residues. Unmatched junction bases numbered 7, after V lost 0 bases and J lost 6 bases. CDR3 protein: CASSYSKAGGSEAFF. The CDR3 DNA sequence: TGTGCCAGCAGTTACTCGAAGGCAGGGGGATCTGAAGCTTTCTTT.

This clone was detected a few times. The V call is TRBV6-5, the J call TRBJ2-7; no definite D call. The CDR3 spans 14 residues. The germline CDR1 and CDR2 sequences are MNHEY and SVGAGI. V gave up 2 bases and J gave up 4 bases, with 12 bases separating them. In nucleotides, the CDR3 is TGTGCCAGCAGTTACGGGCGGAAACCTTACGAGCAGTACTTC. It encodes CASSYGRKPYEQYF.

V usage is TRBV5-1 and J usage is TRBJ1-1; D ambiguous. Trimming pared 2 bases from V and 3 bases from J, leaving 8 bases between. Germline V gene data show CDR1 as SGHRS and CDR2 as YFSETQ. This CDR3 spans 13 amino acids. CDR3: CASSFNFDTEAFF. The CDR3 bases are TGCGCCAGCAGCTTCAATTTCGACACTGAAGCTTTCTTT.

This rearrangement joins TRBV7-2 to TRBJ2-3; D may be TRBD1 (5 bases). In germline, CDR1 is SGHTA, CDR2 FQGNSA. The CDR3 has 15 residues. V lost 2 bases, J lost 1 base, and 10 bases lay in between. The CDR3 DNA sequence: TGTGCCAGCAGCTTAAAGTCAGGGCGCACAGATACGCAGTATTTT. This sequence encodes CASSLKSGRTDTQYF.

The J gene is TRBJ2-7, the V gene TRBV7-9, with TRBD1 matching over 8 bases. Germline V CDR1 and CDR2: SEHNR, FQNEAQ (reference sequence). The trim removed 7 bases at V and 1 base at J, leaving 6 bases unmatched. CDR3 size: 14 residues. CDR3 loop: CASKGGQGSYEQYF. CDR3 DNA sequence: TGTGCCAGCAAAGGCGGACAGGGATCCTACGAGCAGTACTTC.

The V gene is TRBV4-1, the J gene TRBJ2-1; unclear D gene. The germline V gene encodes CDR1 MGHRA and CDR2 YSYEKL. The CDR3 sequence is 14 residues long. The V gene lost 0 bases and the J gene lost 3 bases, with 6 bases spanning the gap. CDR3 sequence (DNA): TGCGCCAGCAGCCAAGATTTGGGCTACAATGAGCAGTTCTTC. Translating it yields CASSQDLGYNEQFF.

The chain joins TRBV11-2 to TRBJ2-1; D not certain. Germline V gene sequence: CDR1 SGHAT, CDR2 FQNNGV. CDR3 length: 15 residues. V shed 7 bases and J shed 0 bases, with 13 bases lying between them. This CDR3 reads CASTHRAGSYNEQFF. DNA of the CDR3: TGTGCCAGCACTCATCGGGCCGGCTCCTACAATGAGCAGTTCTTC. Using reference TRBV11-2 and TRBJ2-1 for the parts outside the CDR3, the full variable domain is EAGVAQSPRYKIIEKRQSVAFWCNPISGHATLYWYQQILGQGPKLLIQFQNNGVVDDSQLPKDRFSAERLKGVDSTLKIQPAKLEDSAVYLCASTHRAGSYNEQFFGPGTRLTVL.

The CDR3 reads CASSVAVGDTEAFF. CDR3 nucleotide sequence: TGTGCCAGCAGCGTAGCTGTGGGAGACACTGAAGCTTTCTTT. V and J are TRBV9 and TRBJ1-1; no clear D gene. The germline gives CDR1 SGDLS, CDR2 YYNGEE. Trimming shortened V by 0 bases and J by 3 bases, and 9 bases separated the two germline ends. The CDR3 contains 14 residues.

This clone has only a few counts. CDR3 amino acids: CASNRDSGGLTGELFF. In nucleotides, the CDR3 is TGTGCCAGCAACCGGGATTCGGGGGGGCTGACCGGGGAGCTGTTTTTT. The J gene is TRBJ2-2, the V gene TRBV11-2, with 8 bases aligning to TRBD2. The CDR3 loop spans 16 amino acids. Germline CDR1 is SGHAT and CDR2 is FQNNGV. The junction had 12 bases not matched to a gene; V was cut back by 7 bases and J by 5 bases.

The CDR3 region is CASSVGALPSGRETQYF. The CDR3, as DNA: TGTGCCAGCAGCGTAGGAGCCCTTCCCAGCGGGAGAGAGACCCAGTACTTC. The chain joins TRBV9 to TRBJ2-5; 8 nucleotides agree with TRBD2. The CDR3 consists of 17 residues. Germline V gene sequence: CDR1 SGDLS, CDR2 YYNGEE. Trimming removed 0 bases from V and 4 bases from J; junction bases left unmatched: 11.

CDR3 protein: CASSQDPYRSTDTQYF. The DNA of the CDR3 is TGCGCCAGCAGCCAAGATCCCTACCGTAGCACAGATACGCAGTATTTT. V gene TRBV4-1 combines with J gene TRBJ2-3; D call uncertain. This CDR3 region has 16 residues. Deletions cut 0 bases from V and 0 bases from J, with 10 bases between. Germline V gene data show CDR1 as MGHRA and CDR2 as YSYEKL.

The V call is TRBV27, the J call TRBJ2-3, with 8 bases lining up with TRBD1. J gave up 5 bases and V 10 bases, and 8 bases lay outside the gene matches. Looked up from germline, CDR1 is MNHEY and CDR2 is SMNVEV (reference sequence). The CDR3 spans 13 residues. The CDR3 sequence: CATRGLVEDTQYF. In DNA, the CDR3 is TGTGCCACCAGGGGGCTTGTAGAAGATACGCAGTATTTT.

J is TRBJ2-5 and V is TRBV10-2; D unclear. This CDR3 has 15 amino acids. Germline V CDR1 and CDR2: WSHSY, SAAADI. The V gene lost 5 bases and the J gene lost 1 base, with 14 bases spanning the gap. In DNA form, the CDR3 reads TGCGCCAGCAGTTTCCTAGGGATGCGCCAAGAGACCCAGTACTTC. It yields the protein CASSFLGMRQETQYF.